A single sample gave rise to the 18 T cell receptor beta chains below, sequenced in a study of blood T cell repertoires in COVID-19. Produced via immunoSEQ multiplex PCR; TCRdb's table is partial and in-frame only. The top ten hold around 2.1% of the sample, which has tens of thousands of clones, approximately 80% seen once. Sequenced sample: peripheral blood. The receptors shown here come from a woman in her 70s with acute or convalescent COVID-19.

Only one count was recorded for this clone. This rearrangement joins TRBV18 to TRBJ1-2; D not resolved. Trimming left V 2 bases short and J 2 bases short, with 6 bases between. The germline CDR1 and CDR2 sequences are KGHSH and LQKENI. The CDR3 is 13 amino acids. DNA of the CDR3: TGTGCCAGCTCACCATCAGAAAACTATGGCTACACCTTC. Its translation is CASSPSENYGYTF.

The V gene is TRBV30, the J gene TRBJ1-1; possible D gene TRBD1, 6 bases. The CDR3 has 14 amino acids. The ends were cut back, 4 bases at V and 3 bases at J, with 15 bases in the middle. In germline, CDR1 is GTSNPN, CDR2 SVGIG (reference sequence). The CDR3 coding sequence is TGTGCCTGGAAGCGGGGGCCCAGTTACACTGAAGCTTTCTTT. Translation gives CAWKRGPSYTEAFF. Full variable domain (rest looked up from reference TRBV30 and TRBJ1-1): SQTIHQWPATLVQPVGSPLSLECTVEGTSNPNLYWYRQAAGRGLQLLFYSVGIGQISSEVPQNLSASRPQDRQFILSSKKLLLSDSGFYLCAWKRGPSYTEAFFGQGTRLTVV.

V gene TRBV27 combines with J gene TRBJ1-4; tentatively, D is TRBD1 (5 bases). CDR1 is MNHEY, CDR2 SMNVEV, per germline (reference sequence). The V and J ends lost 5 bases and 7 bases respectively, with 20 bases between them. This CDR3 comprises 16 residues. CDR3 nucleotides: TGTGCCAGCAGTCTAAGGAGTGGGTCCGGGGGTGAAAAACTGTTTTTT. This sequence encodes CASSLRSGSGGEKLFF.

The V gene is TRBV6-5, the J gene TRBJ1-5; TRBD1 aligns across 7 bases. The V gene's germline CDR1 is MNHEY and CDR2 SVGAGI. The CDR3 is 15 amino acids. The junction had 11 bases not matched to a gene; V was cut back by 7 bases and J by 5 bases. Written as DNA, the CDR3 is TGTGCCAGCACGCCGCACAGGGGTATGTATCAGCCCCAGCATTTT. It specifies CASTPHRGMYQPQHF.

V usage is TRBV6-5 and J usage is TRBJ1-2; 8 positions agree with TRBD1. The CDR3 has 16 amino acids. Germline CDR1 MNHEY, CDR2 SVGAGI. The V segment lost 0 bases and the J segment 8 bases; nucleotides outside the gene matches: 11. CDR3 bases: TGTGCCAGCAGTTACTCGATAGTTCAGGGGGCGAACGGCTACACCTTC. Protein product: CASSYSIVQGANGYTF.

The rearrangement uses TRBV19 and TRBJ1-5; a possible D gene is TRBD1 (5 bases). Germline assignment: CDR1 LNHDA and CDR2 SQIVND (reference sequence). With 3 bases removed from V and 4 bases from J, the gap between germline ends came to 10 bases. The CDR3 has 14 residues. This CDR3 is CASSIGAPNQPQHF. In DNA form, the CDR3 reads TGTGCCAGTAGTATTGGGGCCCCTAATCAGCCCCAGCATTTT.

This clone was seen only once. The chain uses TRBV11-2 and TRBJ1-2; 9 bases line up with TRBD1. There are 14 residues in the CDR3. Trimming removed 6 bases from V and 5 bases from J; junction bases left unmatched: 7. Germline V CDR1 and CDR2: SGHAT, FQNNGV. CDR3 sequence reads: CASRPDRGNYGYTF. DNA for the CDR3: TGTGCCAGCAGACCCGACAGGGGGAATTATGGCTACACCTTC.

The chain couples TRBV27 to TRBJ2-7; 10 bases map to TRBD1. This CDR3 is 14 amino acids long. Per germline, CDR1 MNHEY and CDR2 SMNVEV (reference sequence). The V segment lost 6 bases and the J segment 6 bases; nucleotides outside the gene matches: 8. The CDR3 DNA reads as TGTGCCAGCAGACAAGGGACAGGGGTTGCCGAGCAGTACTTC. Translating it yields CASRQGTGVAEQYF.

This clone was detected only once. CDR3 nucleotide sequence: TGTGCCAGCTCACCGCAGACAGGGGGTATGAACACTGAAGCTTTCTTT. This translates into CASSPQTGGMNTEAFF. The V call is TRBV18, the J call TRBJ1-1, with 9 bases lining up with TRBD1. The CDR3 loop spans 16 amino acids. Germline values: CDR1 KGHSH, CDR2 LQKENI. The V and J ends lost 3 bases and 0 bases, in that order; junction bases with no gene match: 5.

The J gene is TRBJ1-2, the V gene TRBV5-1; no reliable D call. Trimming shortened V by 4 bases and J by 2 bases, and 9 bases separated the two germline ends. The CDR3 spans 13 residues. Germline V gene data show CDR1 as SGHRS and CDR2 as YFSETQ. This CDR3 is CASSPFGNYGYTF. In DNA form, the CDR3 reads TGCGCCAGCAGCCCCTTCGGGAACTATGGCTACACCTTC.

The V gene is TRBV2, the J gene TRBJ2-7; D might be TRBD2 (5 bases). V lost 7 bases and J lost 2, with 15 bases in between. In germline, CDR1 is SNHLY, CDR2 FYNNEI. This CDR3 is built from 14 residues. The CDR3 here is CASIRELQTYEQYF. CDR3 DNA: TGTGCCAGCATCCGGGAACTCCAAACCTACGAGCAGTACTTC.

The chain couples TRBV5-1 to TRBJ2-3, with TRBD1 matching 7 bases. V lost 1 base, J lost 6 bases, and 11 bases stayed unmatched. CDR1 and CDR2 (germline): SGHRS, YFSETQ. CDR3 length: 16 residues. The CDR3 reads CASSLTGAHERDTQYF. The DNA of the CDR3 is TGCGCCAGCAGCTTGACAGGGGCCCATGAGAGGGATACGCAGTATTTT.

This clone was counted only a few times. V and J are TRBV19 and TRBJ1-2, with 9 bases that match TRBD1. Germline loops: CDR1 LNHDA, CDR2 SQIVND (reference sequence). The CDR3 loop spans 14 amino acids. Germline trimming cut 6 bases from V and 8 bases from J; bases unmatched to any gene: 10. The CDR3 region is CASRAGTGFSGYTF. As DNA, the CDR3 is TGTGCCAGTAGGGCCGGGACAGGGTTTTCCGGCTACACCTTC.

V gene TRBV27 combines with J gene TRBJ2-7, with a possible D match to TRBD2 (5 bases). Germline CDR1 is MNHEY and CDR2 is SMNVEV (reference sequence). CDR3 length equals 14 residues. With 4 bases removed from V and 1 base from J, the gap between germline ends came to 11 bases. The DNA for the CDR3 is TGTGCCAGCAGTTCCGGGATGGAATCCTACGAGCAGTACTTC. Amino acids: CASSSGMESYEQYF.

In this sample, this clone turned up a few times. CDR3 sequence: CASSYGGATSYEQYF. The DNA of the CDR3 is TGTGCCAGCAGTTATGGGGGGGCCACCTCCTACGAGCAGTACTTC. The genes are TRBV6-2 or TRBV6-3 and TRBJ2-7, with D tentatively TRBD2 (7 bases). Germline assignment: CDR1 MNHEY and CDR2 SVGEGT. V was trimmed by 3 bases and J by 0 bases, leaving 12 bases between them. The CDR3 consists of 15 residues.

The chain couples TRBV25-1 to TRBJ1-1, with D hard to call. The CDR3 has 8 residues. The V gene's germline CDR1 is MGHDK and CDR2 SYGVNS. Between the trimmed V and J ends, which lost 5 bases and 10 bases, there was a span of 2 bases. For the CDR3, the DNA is TGTGCCAGCAGTCTAGCTTTCTTT. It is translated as CASSLAFF.

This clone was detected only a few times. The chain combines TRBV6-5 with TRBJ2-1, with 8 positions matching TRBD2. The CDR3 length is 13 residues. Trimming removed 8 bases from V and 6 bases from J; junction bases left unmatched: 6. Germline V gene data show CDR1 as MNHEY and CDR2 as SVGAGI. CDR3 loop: CASWGLVGNEQFF. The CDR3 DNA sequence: TGTGCCAGCTGGGGACTAGTCGGCAATGAGCAGTTCTTC.

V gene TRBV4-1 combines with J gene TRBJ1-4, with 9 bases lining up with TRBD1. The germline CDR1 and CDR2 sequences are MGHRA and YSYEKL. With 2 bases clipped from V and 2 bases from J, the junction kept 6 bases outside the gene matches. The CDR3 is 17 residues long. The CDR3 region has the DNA TGCGCCAGCAGCCAACTACTCGGACAGGGGACTAATGAAAAACTGTTTTTT. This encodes CASSQLLGQGTNEKLFF.